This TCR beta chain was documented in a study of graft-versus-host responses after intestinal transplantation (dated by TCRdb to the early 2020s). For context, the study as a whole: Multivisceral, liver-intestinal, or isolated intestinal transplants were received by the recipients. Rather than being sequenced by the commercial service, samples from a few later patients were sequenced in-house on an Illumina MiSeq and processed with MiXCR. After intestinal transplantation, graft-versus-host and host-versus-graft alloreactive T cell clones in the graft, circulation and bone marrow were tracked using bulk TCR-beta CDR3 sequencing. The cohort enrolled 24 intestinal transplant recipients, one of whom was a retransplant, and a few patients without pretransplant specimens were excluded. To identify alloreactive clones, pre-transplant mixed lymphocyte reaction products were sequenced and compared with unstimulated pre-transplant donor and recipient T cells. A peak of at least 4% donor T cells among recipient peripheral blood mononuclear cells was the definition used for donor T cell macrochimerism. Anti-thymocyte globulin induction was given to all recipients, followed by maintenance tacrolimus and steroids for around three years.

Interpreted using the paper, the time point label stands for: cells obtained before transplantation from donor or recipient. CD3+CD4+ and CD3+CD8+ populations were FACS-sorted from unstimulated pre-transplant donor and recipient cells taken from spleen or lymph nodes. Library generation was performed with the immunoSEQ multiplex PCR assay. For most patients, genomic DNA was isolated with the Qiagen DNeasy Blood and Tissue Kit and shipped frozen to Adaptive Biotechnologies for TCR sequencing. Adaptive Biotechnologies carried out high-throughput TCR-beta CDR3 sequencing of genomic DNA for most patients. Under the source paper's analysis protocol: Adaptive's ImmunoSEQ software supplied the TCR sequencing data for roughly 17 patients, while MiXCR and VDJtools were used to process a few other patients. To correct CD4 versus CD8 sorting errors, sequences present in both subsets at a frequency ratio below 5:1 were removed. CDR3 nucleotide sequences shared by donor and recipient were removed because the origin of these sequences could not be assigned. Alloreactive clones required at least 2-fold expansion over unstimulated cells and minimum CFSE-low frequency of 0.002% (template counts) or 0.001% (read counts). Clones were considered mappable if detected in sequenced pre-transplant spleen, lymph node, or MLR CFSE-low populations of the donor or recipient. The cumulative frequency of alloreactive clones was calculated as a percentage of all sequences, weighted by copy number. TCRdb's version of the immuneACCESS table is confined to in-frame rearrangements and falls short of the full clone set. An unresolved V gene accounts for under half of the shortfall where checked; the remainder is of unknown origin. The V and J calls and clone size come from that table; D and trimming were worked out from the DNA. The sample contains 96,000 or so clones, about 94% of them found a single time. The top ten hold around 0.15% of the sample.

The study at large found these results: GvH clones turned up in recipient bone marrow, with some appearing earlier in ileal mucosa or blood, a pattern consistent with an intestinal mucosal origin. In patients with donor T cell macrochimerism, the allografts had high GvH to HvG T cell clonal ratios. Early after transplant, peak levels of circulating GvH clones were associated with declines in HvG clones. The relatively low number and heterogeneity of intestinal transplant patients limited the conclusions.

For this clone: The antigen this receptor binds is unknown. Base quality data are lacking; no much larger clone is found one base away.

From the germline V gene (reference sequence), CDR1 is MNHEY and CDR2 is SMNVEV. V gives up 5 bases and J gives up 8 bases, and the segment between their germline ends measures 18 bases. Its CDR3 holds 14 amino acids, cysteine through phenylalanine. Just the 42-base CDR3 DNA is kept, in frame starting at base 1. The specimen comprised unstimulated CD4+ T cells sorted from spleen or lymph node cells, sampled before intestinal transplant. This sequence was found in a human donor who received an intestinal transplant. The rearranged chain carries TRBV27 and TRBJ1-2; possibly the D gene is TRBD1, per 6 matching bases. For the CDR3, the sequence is CASSTRDNLRGYTF. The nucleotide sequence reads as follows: TGTGCCAGCAGTACCAGGGACAATCTGAGGGGCTACACCTTC.